This T cell receptor beta chain was retrieved from a study of cytomegalovirus exposure and HLA in healthy donors. Broader study findings: Reportedly, cytomegalovirus status was diagnosed with high sensitivity and specificity. Most TCR sequences were seen very rarely across donors, but some public TCRs occurred in many. In vitro testing confirmed a few CMV-associated chains as specific for CMV antigens. The study designated over 150 TCR beta chains cytomegalovirus-associated.

Some clones are missing from TCRdb's copy, which holds only in-frame ones; the method was immunoSEQ multiplex PCR. The sample gives about 220,000 clones, around 90% of which show up once; more than 0.85% is in the top ten. The table lists this clone with a few counts. Its antigen is unidentified. The TCR sequence derives from a woman between 18 and 29 years old in good health and CMV-seronegative. Material: PBMCs.

As DNA, the CDR3 is TGTGCCTGGACCCGACACGTGGAAACTTTCTTT. This codes for CAWTRHVETFF. The J gene is TRBJ1-1, the V gene TRBV30; D is ambiguous. Germline CDR1 GTSNPN, CDR2 SVGIG (reference sequence). This CDR3 contains 11 residues. Deletions cut 4 bases from V and 12 bases from J, with 15 bases between.